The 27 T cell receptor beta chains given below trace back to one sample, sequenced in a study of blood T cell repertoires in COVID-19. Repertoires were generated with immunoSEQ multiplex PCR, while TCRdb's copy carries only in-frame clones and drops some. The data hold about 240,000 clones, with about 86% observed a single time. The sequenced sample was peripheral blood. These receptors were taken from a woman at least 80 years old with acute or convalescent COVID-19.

The CDR3 reads CASSPTGYSPLHF. DNA of the CDR3: TGCGCCAGCAGCCCGACAGGGTACTCACCCCTCCACTTT. The chain couples TRBV4-1 to TRBJ1-6; 7 bases map to TRBD1. CDR1 is MGHRA, CDR2 YSYEKL, per germline. The CDR3 contains 13 residues. With V trimmed by 4 bases and J by 10 bases, 4 bases remained unmatched.

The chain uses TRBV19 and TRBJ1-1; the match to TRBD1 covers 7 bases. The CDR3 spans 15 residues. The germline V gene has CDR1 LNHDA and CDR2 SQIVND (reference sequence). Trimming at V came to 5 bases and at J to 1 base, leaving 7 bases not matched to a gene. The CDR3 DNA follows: TGTGCCAGTAGTCCCCGACAGGGATGGAACACTGAAGCTTTCTTT. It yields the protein CASSPRQGWNTEAFF. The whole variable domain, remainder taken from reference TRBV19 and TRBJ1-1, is DGGITQSPKYLFRKEGQNVTLSCEQNLNHDAMYWYRQDPGQGLRLIYYSQIVNDFQKGDIAEGYSVSREKKESFPLTVTSAQKNPTAFYLCASSPRQGWNTEAFFGQGTRLTVV.

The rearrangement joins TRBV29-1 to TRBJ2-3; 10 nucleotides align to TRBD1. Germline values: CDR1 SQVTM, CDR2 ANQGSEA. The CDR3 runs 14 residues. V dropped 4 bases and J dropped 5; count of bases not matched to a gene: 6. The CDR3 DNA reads TGCAGCGTTGGACAGGGGGCCGCTGGAGATACGCAGTATTTT. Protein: CSVGQGAAGDTQYF.

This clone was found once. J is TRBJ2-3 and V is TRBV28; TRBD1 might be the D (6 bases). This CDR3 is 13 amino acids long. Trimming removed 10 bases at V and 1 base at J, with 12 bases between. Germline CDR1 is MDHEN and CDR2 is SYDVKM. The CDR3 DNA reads TGTGCCATCCAGGGGCCGGGCACAGATACGCAGTATTTT. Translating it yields CAIQGPGTDTQYF.

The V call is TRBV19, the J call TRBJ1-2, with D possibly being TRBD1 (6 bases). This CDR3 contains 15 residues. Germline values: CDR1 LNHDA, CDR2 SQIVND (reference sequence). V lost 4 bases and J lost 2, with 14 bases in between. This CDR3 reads CASSKPEDRNYGYTF. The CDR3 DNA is TGTGCCAGTAGTAAACCAGAGGACAGAAACTATGGCTACACCTTC. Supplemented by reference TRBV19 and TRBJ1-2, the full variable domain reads DGGITQSPKYLFRKEGQNVTLSCEQNLNHDAMYWYRQDPGQGLRLIYYSQIVNDFQKGDIAEGYSVSREKKESFPLTVTSAQKNPTAFYLCASSKPEDRNYGYTFGSGTRLTVV.

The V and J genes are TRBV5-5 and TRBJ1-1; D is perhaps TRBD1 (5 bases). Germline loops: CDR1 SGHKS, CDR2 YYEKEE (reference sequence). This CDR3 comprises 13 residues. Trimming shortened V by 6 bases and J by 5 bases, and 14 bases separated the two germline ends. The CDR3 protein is CASTNTQVTEAFF. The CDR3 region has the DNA TGTGCCAGCACCAACACACAGGTTACTGAAGCTTTCTTT.

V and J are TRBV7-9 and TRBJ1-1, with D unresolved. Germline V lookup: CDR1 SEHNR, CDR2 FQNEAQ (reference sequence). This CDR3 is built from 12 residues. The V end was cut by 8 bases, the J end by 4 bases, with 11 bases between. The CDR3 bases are TGTGCCAGCTCGTATTTTAGCACTGAAGCTTTCTTT. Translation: CASSYFSTEAFF.

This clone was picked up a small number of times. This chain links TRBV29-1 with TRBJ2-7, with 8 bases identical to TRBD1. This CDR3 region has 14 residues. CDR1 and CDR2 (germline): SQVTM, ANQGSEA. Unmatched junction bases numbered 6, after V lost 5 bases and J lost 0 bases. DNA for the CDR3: TGCAGCGTTCGATTGACAGGGGCCTCCTACGAGCAGTACTTC. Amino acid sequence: CSVRLTGASYEQYF.

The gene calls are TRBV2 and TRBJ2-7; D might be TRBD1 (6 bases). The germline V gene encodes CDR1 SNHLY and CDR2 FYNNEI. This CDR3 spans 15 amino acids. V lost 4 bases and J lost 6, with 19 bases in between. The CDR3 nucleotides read TGTGCCAGCAGTGGGGGGCAGCCTGGGGTGGGCGAGCAGTACTTC. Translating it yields CASSGGQPGVGEQYF.

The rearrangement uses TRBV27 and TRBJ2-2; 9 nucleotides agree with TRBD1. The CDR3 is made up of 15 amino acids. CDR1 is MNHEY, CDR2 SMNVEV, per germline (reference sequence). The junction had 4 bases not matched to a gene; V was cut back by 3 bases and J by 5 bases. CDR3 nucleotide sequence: TGTGCCAGCAGTTTCGGAGGGACAGGGACCGGGGAGCTGTTTTTT. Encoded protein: CASSFGGTGTGELFF.

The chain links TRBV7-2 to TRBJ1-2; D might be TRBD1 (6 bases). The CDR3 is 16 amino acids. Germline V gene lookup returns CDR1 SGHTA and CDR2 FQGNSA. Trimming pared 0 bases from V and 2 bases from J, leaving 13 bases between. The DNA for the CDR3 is TGTGCCAGCAGCTTAGCGCAGTGGCAGGGGAACTATGGCTACACCTTC. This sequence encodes CASSLAQWQGNYGYTF.

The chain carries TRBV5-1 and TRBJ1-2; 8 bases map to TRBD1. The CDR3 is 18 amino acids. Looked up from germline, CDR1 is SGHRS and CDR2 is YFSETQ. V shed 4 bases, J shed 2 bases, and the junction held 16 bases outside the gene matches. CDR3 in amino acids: CASSEFPGQEPWNYGYTF. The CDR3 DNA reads TGCGCCAGCAGCGAATTCCCGGGACAGGAGCCCTGGAACTATGGCTACACCTTC. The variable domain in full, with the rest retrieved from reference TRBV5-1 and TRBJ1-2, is KAGVTQTPRYLIKTRGQQVTLSCSPISGHRSVSWYQQTPGQGLQFLFEYFSETQRNKGNFPGRFSGRQFSNSRSEMNVSTLELGDSALYLCASSEFPGQEPWNYGYTFGSGTRLTVV.

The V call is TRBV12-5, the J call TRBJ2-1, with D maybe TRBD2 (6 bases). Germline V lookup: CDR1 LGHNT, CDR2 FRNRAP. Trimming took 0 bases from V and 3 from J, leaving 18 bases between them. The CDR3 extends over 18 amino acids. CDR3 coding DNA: TGTGCTAGTGGTTTGGTTATTGGCGGGACCCAACTCTACAATGAGCAGTTCTTC. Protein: CASGLVIGGTQLYNEQFF.

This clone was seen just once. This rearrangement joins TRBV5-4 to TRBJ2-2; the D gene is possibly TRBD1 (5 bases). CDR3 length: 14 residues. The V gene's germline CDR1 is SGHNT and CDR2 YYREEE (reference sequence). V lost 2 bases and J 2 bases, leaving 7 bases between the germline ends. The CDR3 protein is CASSFQGNTGELFF. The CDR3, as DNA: TGTGCCAGCAGCTTCCAGGGTAACACCGGGGAGCTGTTTTTT.

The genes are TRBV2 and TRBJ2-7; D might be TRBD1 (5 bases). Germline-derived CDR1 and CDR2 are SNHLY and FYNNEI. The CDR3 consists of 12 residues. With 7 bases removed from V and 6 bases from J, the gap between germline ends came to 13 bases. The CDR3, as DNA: TGTGCCAGCAAATCGCAGGGTGGCGAGCAGTACTTC. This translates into CASKSQGGEQYF.

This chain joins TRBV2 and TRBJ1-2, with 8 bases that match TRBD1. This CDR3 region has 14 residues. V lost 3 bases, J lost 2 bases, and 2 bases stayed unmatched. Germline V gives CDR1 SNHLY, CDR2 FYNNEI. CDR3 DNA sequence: TGTGCCAGCAGTGAGGACAGGGTAAACTATGGCTACACCTTC. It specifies CASSEDRVNYGYTF.

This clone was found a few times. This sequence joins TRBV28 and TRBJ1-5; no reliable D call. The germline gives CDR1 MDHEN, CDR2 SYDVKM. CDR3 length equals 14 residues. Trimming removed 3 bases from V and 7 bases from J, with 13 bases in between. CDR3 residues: CASSFWASHQPQHF. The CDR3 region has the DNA TGTGCCAGCAGTTTTTGGGCGAGTCACCAGCCCCAGCATTTT.

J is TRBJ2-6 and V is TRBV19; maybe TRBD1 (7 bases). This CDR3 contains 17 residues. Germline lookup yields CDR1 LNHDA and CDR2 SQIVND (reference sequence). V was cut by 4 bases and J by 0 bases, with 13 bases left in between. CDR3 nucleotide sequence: TGTGCCAGTAGTAGGCGGGACAGCAGCTCTGGGGCCAACGTCCTGACTTTC. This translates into CASSRRDSSSGANVLTF.

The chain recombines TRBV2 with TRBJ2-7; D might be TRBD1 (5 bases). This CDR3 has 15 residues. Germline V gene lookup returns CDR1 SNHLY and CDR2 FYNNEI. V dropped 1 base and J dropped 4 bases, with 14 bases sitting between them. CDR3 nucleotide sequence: TGTGCCAGCAGTGAAGGACAGCCTGCCTATTACGAGCAGTACTTC. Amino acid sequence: CASSEGQPAYYEQYF.

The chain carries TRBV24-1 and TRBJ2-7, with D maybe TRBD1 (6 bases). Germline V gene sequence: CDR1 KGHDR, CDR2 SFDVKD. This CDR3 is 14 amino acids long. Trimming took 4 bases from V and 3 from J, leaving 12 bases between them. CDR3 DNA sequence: TGTGCCACCAGTGAAGCAGGGGCGAGCTACGAGCAGTACTTC. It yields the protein CATSEAGASYEQYF.

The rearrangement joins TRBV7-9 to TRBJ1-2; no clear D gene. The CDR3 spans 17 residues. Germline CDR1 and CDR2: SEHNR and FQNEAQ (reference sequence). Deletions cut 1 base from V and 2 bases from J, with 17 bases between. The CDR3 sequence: CASSLVVGAPLNYGYTF. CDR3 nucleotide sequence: TGTGCCAGCAGCTTAGTAGTGGGCGCGCCCCTAAACTATGGCTACACCTTC.

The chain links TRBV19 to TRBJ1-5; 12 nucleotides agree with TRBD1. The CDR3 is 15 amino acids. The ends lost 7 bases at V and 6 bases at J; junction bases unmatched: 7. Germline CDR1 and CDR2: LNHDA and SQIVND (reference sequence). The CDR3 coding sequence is TGTGCCAGTAAGGGGACAGGGGGCGTTTTTCAGCCCCAGCATTTT. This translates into CASKGTGGVFQPQHF.

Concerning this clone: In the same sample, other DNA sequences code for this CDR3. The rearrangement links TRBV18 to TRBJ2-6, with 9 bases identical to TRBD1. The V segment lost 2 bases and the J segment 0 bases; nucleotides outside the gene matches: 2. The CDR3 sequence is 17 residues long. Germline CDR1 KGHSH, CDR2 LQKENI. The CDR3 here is CASSPGTGNSGANVLTF. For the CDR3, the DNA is TGTGCCAGCTCACCAGGGACAGGGAACTCTGGGGCCAACGTCCTGACTTTC.

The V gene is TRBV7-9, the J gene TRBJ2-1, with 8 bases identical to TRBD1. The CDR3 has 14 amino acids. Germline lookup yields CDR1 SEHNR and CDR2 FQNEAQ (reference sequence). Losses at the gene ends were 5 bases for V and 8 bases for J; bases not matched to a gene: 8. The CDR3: CASSLRAGGDEQFF. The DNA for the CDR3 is TGTGCCAGCAGCCTTAGGGCAGGGGGCGATGAGCAGTTCTTC.

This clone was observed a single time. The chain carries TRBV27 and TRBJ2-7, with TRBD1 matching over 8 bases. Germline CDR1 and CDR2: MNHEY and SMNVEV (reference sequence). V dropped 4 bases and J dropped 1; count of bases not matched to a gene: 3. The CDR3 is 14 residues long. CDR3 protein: CASSSWDRSYEQYF. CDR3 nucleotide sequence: TGTGCCAGCAGTTCCTGGGACAGGTCCTACGAGCAGTACTTC.

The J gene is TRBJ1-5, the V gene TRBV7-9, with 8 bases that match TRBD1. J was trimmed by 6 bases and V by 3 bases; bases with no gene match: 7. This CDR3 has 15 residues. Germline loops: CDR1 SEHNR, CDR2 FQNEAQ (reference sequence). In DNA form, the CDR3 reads TGTGCCAGCAGCTTTGGACAGGGTGGCAGTCAGCCCCAGCATTTT. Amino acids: CASSFGQGGSQPQHF. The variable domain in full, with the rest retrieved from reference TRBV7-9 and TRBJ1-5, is DTGVSQNPRHKITKRGQNVTFRCDPISEHNRLYWYRQTLGQGPEFLTYFQNEAQLEKSRLLSDRFSAERPKGSFSTLEIQRTEQGDSAMYLCASSFGQGGSQPQHFGDGTRLSIL.

In DNA form, the CDR3 reads TGTGCCAGCAGCGTAGCTACACGGGGGGCGGGGAATGAGCAGTTCTTC. Protein product: CASSVATRGAGNEQFF. The genes are TRBV9 and TRBJ2-1, with a weak D call TRBD2 (7 bases). Germline CDR1 SGDLS, CDR2 YYNGEE. Trimming pared 0 bases from V and 7 bases from J, leaving 17 bases between. This CDR3 contains 16 residues.